This T cell receptor beta chain stems from a study of radiation and T cells in renal cell carcinoma. Study context: Nephrectomy followed 15 Gy stereotactic body radiation by 4 weeks. Overall study findings and caveats: Pretreatment tumor biopsies were lacking, so baseline clonotypes are unknown.

On this clone: No antigen is known for it.

Time point: baseline pretreatment blood. The treatment denotes: 15 Gy SBRT to primary tumor, nephrectomy 4 weeks later. After SBRT, blood was collected at 2 and 4 weeks, plus baseline. The patient's renal cell carcinoma had clear cell pathology. The V gene lost 2 bases and the J gene lost 0 bases, with 11 bases spanning the gap. Germline V CDR1 and CDR2: LGHNA, YSLEER. CDR3 length: 16 amino acids. TCRdb keeps only in-frame clones here, not all; method: immunoSEQ multiplex PCR. This sample yields about 20,000 clones, of which approximately 80% are seen a single time; roughly 40% belongs to the top ten. The sample consisted of blood, taken from a patient whose treatment included radiotherapy and nephrectomy. This clonotype was obtained from a man between 60 and 75 years old with renal cell carcinoma. V and J are TRBV4-3 and TRBJ1-3; D is ambiguous. CDR3 sequence (DNA): TGCGCCAGCAGCCAATTGGACGCCTTCTCTGGAAACACCATATATTTT. Residues: CASSQLDAFSGNTIYF.